This entry features one T cell receptor (beta chain) sequence. In the original processing: Estimation of nucleated cell counts was performed using reference gene primer amplification. Assay used: immunoSEQ multiplex PCR; TCRdb lists only in-frame clones, some missing. V and J calls plus clone size are reproduced from that table; the DNA served to infer D and trimming. The sample records approximately 300,000 clones, approximately 90% being singletons. The entry originates in a study of blood T cell repertoires in COVID-19. CDR3 length: 12 residues. Per germline, CDR1 KGHSH and CDR2 LQKENI. Trimming pared 5 bases from V and 0 bases from J, leaving 5 bases between.

The chain is built from TRBV18 and TRBJ2-7; the D is unclear. This TCR was sampled from a woman younger than 45 who had been exposed to COVID-19. Sequencing was carried out using PBMCs or T cells enriched from blood (not recorded which). The CDR3 sequence: CASSSFSYEQYF. Written as DNA, the CDR3 is TGTGCCAGCTCATCCTTCTCCTACGAGCAGTACTTC.